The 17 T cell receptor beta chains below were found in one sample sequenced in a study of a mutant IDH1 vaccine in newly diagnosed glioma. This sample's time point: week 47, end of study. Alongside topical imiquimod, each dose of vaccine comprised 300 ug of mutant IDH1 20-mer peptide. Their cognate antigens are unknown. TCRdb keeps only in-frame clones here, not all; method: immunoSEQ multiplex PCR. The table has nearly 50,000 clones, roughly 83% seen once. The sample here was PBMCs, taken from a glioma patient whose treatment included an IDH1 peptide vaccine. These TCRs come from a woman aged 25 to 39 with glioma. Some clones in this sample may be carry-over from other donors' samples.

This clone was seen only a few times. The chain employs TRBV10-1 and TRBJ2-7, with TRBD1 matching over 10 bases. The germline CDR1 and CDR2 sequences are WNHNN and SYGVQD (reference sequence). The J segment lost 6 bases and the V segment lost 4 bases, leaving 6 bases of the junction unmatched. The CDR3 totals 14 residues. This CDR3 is CASSAGQGTVEQYF. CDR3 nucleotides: TGCGCCAGCAGTGCGGGACAGGGGACGGTCGAGCAGTACTTC.

The CDR3 reads CASSPGRQYNEQFF. The CDR3 DNA reads as TGTGCCAGCTCACCAGGGCGGCAATACAATGAGCAGTTCTTC. The chain is built from TRBV18 and TRBJ2-1; no reliable D call. The germline V and J ends were trimmed by 2 bases and 4 bases, with 9 bases remaining between them. The CDR3 has 14 residues. The V gene's germline CDR1 is KGHSH and CDR2 LQKENI.

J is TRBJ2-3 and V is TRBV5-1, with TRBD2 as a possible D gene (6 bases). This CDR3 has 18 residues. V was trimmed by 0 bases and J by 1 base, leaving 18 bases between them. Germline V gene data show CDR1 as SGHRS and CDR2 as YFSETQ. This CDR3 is CASSLGSWGGTGTDTQYF. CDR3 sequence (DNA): TGCGCCAGCAGCTTGGGCTCCTGGGGCGGGACGGGCACAGATACGCAGTATTTT.

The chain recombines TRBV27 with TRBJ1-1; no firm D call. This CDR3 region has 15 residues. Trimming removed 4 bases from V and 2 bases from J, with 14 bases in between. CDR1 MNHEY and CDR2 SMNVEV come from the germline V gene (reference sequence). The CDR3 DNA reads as TGTGCCAGCAGTTCCCCGGGATTTGGAAACACTGAAGCTTTCTTT. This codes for CASSSPGFGNTEAFF.

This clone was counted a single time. The CDR3 loop is CASSLARQGADEQYF. CDR3 sequence (DNA): TGCGCCAGCAGCTTGGCTCGACAGGGGGCGGACGAGCAGTACTTC. The chain has TRBV5-1 and TRBJ2-7; 10 bases fit TRBD1. The germline CDR1 and CDR2 sequences are SGHRS and YFSETQ. The CDR3 covers 15 residues. The V gene end was trimmed by 0 bases and the J gene end by 5 bases; junction bases not matched to a gene: 5. Filled out from reference TRBV5-1 and TRBJ2-7, the complete variable domain reads KAGVTQTPRYLIKTRGQQVTLSCSPISGHRSVSWYQQTPGQGLQFLFEYFSETQRNKGNFPGRFSGRQFSNSRSEMNVSTLELGDSALYLCASSLARQGADEQYFGPGTRLTVT.

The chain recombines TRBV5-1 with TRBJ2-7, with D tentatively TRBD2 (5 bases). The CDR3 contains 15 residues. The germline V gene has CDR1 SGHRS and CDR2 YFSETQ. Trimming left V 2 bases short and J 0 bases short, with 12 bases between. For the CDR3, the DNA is TGCGCCAGCAGCTTCGACTCGGGGAGCTCCTACGAGCAGTACTTC. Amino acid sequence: CASSFDSGSSYEQYF.

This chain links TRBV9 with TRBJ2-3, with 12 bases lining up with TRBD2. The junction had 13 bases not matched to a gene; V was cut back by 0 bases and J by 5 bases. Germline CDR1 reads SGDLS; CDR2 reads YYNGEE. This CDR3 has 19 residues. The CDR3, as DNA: TGTGCCAGCAGCGTAGATTGGCTAGCGGGAGGGCCGGGTGGAGATACGCAGTATTTT. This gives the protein CASSVDWLAGGPGGDTQYF.

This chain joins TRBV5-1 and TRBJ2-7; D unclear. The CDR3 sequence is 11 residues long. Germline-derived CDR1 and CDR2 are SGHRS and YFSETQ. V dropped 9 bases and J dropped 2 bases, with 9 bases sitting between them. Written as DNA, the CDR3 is TGCGCCACCTACCTAACCTACGAGCAGTACTTC. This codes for CATYLTYEQYF. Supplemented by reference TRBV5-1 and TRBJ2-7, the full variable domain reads KAGVTQTPRYLIKTRGQQVTLSCSPISGHRSVSWYQQTPGQGLQFLFEYFSETQRNKGNFPGRFSGRQFSNSRSEMNVSTLELGDSALYLCATYLTYEQYFGPGTRLTVT.

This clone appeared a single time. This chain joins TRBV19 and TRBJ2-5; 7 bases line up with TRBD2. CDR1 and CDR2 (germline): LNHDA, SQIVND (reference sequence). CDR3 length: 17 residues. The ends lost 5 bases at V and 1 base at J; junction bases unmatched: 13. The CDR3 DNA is TGTGCCAGTAGTCCCTTAGCGGGTCTCCCTTTCCAAGAGACCCAGTACTTC. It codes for CASSPLAGLPFQETQYF.

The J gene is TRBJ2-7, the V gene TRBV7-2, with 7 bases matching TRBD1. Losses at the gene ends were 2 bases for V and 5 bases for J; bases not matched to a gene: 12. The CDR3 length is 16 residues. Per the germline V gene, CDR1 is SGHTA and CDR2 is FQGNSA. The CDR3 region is CASSLNAGTVGNEQYF. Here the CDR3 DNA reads TGTGCCAGCAGCTTAAATGCCGGGACAGTCGGTAACGAGCAGTACTTC.

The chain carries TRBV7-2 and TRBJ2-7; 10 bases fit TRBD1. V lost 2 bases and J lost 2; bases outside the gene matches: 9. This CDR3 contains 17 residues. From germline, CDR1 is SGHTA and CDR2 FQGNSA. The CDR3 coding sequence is TGTGCCAGCAGCTTAAACCCAGGACAGGGGGTCCCCTACGAGCAGTACTTC. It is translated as CASSLNPGQGVPYEQYF.

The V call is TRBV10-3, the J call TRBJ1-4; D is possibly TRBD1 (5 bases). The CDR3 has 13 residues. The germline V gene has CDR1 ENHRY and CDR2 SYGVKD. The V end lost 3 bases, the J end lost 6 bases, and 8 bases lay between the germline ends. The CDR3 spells CAISDRADEKLFF. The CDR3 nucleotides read TGTGCCATCAGTGACAGGGCGGATGAAAAACTGTTTTTT.

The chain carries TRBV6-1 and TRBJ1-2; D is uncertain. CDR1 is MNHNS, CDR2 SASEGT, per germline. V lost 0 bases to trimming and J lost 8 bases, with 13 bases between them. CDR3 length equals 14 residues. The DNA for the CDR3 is TGTGCCAGCAGTGAAGCGGTGGCTATGGGCGGCTACACCTTC. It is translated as CASSEAVAMGGYTF.

CDR3 coding DNA: TGTGCCAGCAGGTACAGACAGGGCCCCTACGAGCAGTACTTC. Translation gives CASRYRQGPYEQYF. The chain combines TRBV4-2 with TRBJ2-7; TRBD1 matches at 7 bases. J gave up 2 bases and V 6 bases, and 7 bases lay outside the gene matches. The CDR3 is 14 residues long. The germline CDR1 and CDR2 sequences are LGHNA and YNFKEQ.

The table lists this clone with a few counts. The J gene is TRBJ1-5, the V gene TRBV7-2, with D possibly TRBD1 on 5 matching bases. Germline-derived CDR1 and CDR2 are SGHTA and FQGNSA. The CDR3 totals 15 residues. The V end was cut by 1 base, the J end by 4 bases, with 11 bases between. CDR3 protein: CASSLVGALNQPQHF. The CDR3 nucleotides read TGTGCCAGCAGCTTAGTTGGGGCGCTGAATCAGCCCCAGCATTTT.

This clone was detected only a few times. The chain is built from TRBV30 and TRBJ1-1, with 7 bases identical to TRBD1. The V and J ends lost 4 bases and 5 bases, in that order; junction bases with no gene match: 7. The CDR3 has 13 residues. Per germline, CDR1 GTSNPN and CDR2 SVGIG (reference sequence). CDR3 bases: TGTGCCTGGATCAGGGGGGGCGGGACTGAAGCTTTCTTT. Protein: CAWIRGGGTEAFF.

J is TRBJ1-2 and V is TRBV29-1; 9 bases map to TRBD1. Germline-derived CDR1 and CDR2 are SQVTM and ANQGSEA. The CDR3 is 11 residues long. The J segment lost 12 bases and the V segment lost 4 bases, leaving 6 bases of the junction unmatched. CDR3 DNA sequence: TGCAGCGTTGTCGGGACAGGGAGAAACACCTTC. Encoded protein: CSVVGTGRNTF.